Listed below are T cell receptor beta chains from one sample, sequenced in a study of cytomegalovirus exposure and HLA in healthy donors. The data were produced by immunoSEQ multiplex PCR, yet TCRdb's version contains in-frame clones alone and is incomplete. Of 150,000 or so clones in the sample, roughly 79% were seen once. Sequenced material: PBMCs. The source of these receptors is a young man in good health and CMV-seronegative. Both conserved end residues are part of each CDR3. D genes are given only for firm matches. Clone size is shown for a subset of rows, as once, few, many or a class of expanded clone.

d_call,j_call,v_call,clone_size,cdr3_nt,cdr3_aa
TRBD1,TRBJ1-5,TRBV30,NA,TGTGCCTGGAGTGGTCCGGGACAGGGGGCGAATCAGCCCCAGCATTTT,CAWSGPGQGANQPQHF
TRBD2,TRBJ2-7,TRBV5-1,once,TGCGCCAGCTCCCGGGGGGGAACCTACGAGCAGTACTTC,CASSRGGTYEQYF
NA,TRBJ2-3,TRBV7-3,NA,TGTGCCAGCAGCGCAGACGCGGGTCTGGCAGATACGCAGTATTTT,CASSADAGLADTQYF
NA,TRBJ1-3,TRBV6-5,few,TGTGCCAGCAGCCTACAGAGCTCTGGAAACACCATATATTTT,CASSLQSSGNTIYF
NA,TRBJ2-5,TRBV14,NA,TGTGCCAGCAGCGCGGTGCGGGGGACCCAGTACTTC,CASSAVRGTQYF
NA,TRBJ2-7,TRBV11-1,NA,TGTGCCAGCAGCTTAGAGAGGGAGCAGTACTTC,CASSLEREQYF
TRBD2,TRBJ2-5,TRBV10-2,once,TGCGCCAGCAGTCGACTAGCGGGAACCAACCAAGAGACCCAGTACTTC,CASSRLAGTNQETQYF
NA,TRBJ1-5,TRBV12-5,NA,TGTGCTAGTGGTTTGGTAAAGGGCAGGGGTCAGCCCCAGCATTTT,CASGLVKGRGQPQHF
TRBD2,TRBJ2-7,TRBV28,few,TGTGCCAGCAGTGCACCGGCGGGGGGGTCCTACGAGCAGTACTTC,CASSAPAGGSYEQYF
NA,TRBJ1-2,TRBV6-5,once,TGTGCCAGCAGTTACAGTCAGGGTTCTGGCTACACCTTC,CASSYSQGSGYTF
TRBD1,TRBJ2-1,TRBV6-1,few,TGTGCCAGCAGGGGACAGGGGGGCTCCTACAATGAGCAGTTCTTC,CASRGQGGSYNEQFF
NA,TRBJ1-2,TRBV27,NA,TGTGCCAGCAGTTTATCCGGCGGGTATGGCTACACCTTC,CASSLSGGYGYTF
NA,TRBJ2-7,TRBV5-6,NA,TGTGCCAGCAGCTTGGGCAGGATGTTATCTCGCGAGCAGTACTTC,CASSLGRMLSREQYF
NA,TRBJ2-3,TRBV5-4,NA,TGTGCCAGCAGCTTCTCAGGCCCCTCCACAGATACGCAGTATTTT,CASSFSGPSTDTQYF
NA,TRBJ2-7,TRBV5-4,NA,TGTGCCAGCAGCCCCCAGGGCTACGAGCAGTACTTC,CASSPQGYEQYF
NA,TRBJ1-6,TRBV6-6,once,TGTGCCAGCAAATATCCGGACGGGGATTCACCCCTCCACTTT,CASKYPDGDSPLHF
TRBD1,TRBJ1-1,TRBV27,NA,TGTGCCAGTCCCGGACAGGCCTGGCAAGAGGTTGGAGCTTTCTTT,CASPGQAWQEVGAFF
NA,TRBJ2-4,TRBV7-3,NA,TGTGCCAGCAGCTTAATGGTCTCAGACATTCAGTACTTC,CASSLMVSDIQYF
NA,TRBJ2-7,TRBV7-3,NA,TGTGCCAGCAGCTTAATCCCGGGAGCTTCCTACGAGCAGTACTTC,CASSLIPGASYEQYF
NA,TRBJ2-1,TRBV28,NA,TGTGCCAGCAGTTTATATGGGGCCAATGAGCAGTTCTTC,CASSLYGANEQFF
TRBD1,TRBJ2-5,TRBV4-3,few,TGCGCCAGCAGCCAATCGAGACAGGGAGTAGAGACCCAGTACTTC,CASSQSRQGVETQYF
NA,TRBJ1-1,TRBV19,NA,TGTGCCAGTAGTTGGGAGGGATCTATGAACACTGAAGCTTTCTTT,CASSWEGSMNTEAFF
TRBD1,TRBJ2-2,TRBV30,once,TGTGCCTGGAGTGCCCGGGACAGGGGTAACACCGGGGAGCTGTTTTTT,CAWSARDRGNTGELFF
TRBD1,TRBJ1-2,TRBV9,NA,TGTGCCAGCAGCTCTCGTGGACAGGGGGCGACTGGCTACACCTTC,CASSSRGQGATGYTF
NA,TRBJ2-1,TRBV28,NA,TGTGCCAGCAGTTTCGGTAGATCCGACAATGAGCAGTTCTTC,CASSFGRSDNEQFF
NA,TRBJ2-7,TRBV7-2,NA,TGTGCCAGCAGCTTAGTGGACGGGAAATACGAGCAGTACTTC,CASSLVDGKYEQYF
NA,TRBJ2-1,TRBV9,NA,TGTGCCAGCAGCGTAGTAGCAAGTGCTAGTTCCTACAATGAGCAGTTCTTC,CASSVVASASSYNEQFF
TRBD1,TRBJ2-5,TRBV2,NA,TGTGCCAGCAGGGGGGACAGACCAACCCAAGAGACCCAGTACTTC,CASRGDRPTQETQYF
NA,TRBJ1-4,TRBV7-9,NA,TGTGCCAGCAGTTCAGCTGAGGGAGGGGCAACTAATGAAAAACTGTTTTTT,CASSSAEGGATNEKLFF
NA,TRBJ1-6,TRBV15,NA,TGTGCCACCAGCAGAGACCCCGACATAAGGTCCTCACCCCTCCACTTT,CATSRDPDIRSSPLHF
NA,TRBJ2-2,TRBV7-9,NA,TGTTCCAGCAGCTTAGCCGGGTTTCTAGGGGAGCTGTTTTTT,CSSSLAGFLGELFF
NA,TRBJ1-1,TRBV18,few,TGTGCCAGCTCACCAGTCAGAGGGAGAACTGAAGCTTTCTTT,CASSPVRGRTEAFF
TRBD1,TRBJ1-1,TRBV28,few,TGTGCCAGCAGTTCCCTCGGGACAGCCAACAAAGCTTTCTTT,CASSSLGTANKAFF
TRBD1,TRBJ1-5,TRBV11-2,NA,TGTGCCAGCAGCCTGGGACAGGGAGATCAGCCCCAGCATTTT,CASSLGQGDQPQHF
NA,TRBJ2-5,TRBV7-2,NA,TGTGCCAGCAGCTTGGACTACCTCCTCGAGACCCAGTACTTC,CASSLDYLLETQYF
TRBD1,TRBJ2-7,TRBV30,NA,TGTGCCTGGAGCGACGGGACAGGGGGTGCCTACGAGCAGTACTTC,CAWSDGTGGAYEQYF
NA,TRBJ1-5,TRBV6-5,NA,TGTGCCAGCAGTTCCTCGACGGGTTCAGGCAATCAGCCCCAGCATTTT,CASSSSTGSGNQPQHF
NA,TRBJ2-5,TRBV7-8,NA,TGTGCCAGCAGCTTACACAGCCTGGAGACCCAGTACTTC,CASSLHSLETQYF
NA,TRBJ1-2,TRBV4-2,few,TGTGCCAGCAGCCAAGTCACGGGTGGTAACTATGGCTACACCTTC,CASSQVTGGNYGYTF
TRBD1,TRBJ2-2,TRBV30,NA,TGTGCCTGGGGACAGGGGGACACCGGGGAGCTGTTTTTT,CAWGQGDTGELFF
TRBD2,TRBJ2-5,TRBV15,NA,TGTGCCACCAGCAGAGGTGCGAAACTAGCGGGAGCCGGAGAGACCCAGTACTTC,CATSRGAKLAGAGETQYF
NA,TRBJ2-3,TRBV9,NA,TGTGCCAGCAGCGGGACAGATGGTAATAGGCAGTATTTT,CASSGTDGNRQYF
NA,TRBJ1-5,TRBV19,NA,TGTGCCAGTACCCCGGACAGAAATCAGCCCCAGCATTTT,CASTPDRNQPQHF
NA,TRBJ1-6,TRBV18,NA,TGTGCCAGCTCACCAGGGGAGCAGGGGCTTGCTCCCCTCCACTTT,CASSPGEQGLAPLHF
NA,TRBJ1-1,TRBV13,NA,TGTGCCAGCGGCCGGGGACAACTCCTTTCCGCTGAAGCTTTCTTT,CASGRGQLLSAEAFF
NA,TRBJ1-1,TRBV10-3,NA,TGTGCCATCAGTACCGGGTCTGAAGCTTTCTTT,CAISTGSEAFF
NA,TRBJ2-6,TRBV7-9,NA,TGTGCCAGCAACCCACAGGGCGCAGGGGCCAACGTCCTGACTTTC,CASNPQGAGANVLTF
NA,TRBJ1-1,TRBV10-3,NA,TGTGCCATCAGTCAAGAGGGATCCGGTGAAGGAGCTTTCTTT,CAISQEGSGEGAFF
NA,TRBJ2-2,TRBV4-3,NA,TGCGCCAGCAGCCAAGATATTCCTACCGGGGAGCTGTTTTTT,CASSQDIPTGELFF
NA,TRBJ1-2,TRBV5-6,NA,TGTGCCAGCAGCTTGGTATTAGAGTCCCCACCCCGGAACTATGGCTACACCTTC,CASSLVLESPPRNYGYTF
TRBD1,TRBJ2-1,TRBV19,once,TGTGCCAGTAGTACGGACAGGAACAATGAGCAGTTCTTC,CASSTDRNNEQFF
TRBD1,TRBJ2-7,TRBV10-1,once,TGCGCCAGCAGTGAGTCGACAGGGGGTGTGGACGAGCAGTACTTC,CASSESTGGVDEQYF
NA,TRBJ1-2,TRBV27,NA,TGTGCCAGCAGTTTATCGTGGCAGGGCAGTGTCGGCTATGGCTACACCTTC,CASSLSWQGSVGYGYTF